This TCR beta chain was recovered during a study of blood T cell repertoires in COVID-19. Per the original methods: Estimation of nucleated cell counts relied on the amplification of reference gene primers. TCRdb keeps only in-frame clones here, not all; method: immunoSEQ multiplex PCR. V and J calls plus clone size are reproduced from that table; the DNA served to infer D and trimming. Of approximately 70,000 clones listed, roughly 80% are singletons. Trimming took 3 bases from V and 3 from J; bases not matched to a gene: 3. The CDR3 consists of 15 residues. CDR1 is SGHNT, CDR2 YYREEE, per germline (reference sequence).

This TCR was recovered from a woman older than 75 with acute or convalescent COVID-19. Sequenced sample: peripheral blood. V gene TRBV5-4 combines with J gene TRBJ2-1, with 10 nucleotides matching TRBD2. The CDR3 sequence: CASSSGLADYNEQFF. CDR3 DNA: TGTGCCAGCAGCTCAGGACTAGCGGACTACAATGAGCAGTTCTTC.